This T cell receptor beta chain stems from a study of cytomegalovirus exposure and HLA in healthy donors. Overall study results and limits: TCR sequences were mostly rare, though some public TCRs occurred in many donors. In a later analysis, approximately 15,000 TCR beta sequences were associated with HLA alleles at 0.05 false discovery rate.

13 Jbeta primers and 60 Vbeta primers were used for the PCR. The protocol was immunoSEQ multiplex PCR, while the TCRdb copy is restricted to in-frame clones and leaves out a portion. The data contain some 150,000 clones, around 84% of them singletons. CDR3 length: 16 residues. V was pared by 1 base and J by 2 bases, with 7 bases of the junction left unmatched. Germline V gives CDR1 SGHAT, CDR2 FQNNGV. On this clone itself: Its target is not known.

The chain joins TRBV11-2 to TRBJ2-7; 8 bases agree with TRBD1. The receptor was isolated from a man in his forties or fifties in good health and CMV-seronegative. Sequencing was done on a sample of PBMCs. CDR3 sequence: CASSLGPGQATYEQYF. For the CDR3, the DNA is TGTGCCAGCAGCTTAGGGCCGGGACAGGCTACCTACGAGCAGTACTTC.